Sequencing of this T cell receptor beta chain was carried out in a study of blood T cell repertoires in COVID-19. Study in general: T cells, B-cell-depleted T cells, or PBMCs supplied cDNA or gDNA.

Germline assignment: CDR1 LGHNA and CDR2 YSLEER. This CDR3 has 14 residues. Trimming stripped 1 base from V and 8 bases from J, with 11 bases between. Living in about two dozen US areas, the participants were between roughly 18 and 95 years of age. It was within 2 weeks before study entry that exposed participants met a COVID-19 case. Using immunoSEQ multiplex PCR, the repertoire was profiled, and TCRdb retains in-frame clones only, with some absent. The table has about 140,000 clones, over 80% seen once; the top ten hold roughly 5%. This receptor was obtained from a man aged 65 to 79 who had been exposed to COVID-19. Sequenced input: PBMCs or T cells enriched from blood (not recorded which). V gene TRBV4-3 combines with J gene TRBJ1-4, with D unclear. The CDR3 sequence: CASSQANREEKLFF. DNA for the CDR3: TGCGCCAGCAGCCAAGCGAACCGGGAGGAAAAACTGTTTTTT.